Sequencing of this TCR beta chain was carried out in a study of T cell changes during pregnancy in multiple sclerosis. This CDR3 has 15 residues. V shed 3 bases and J 6 bases; nucleotides not matched to a gene: 5. From germline, CDR1 is MNHNS and CDR2 SASEGT. Only in-frame clones appear in the TCRdb table, and some are missing; sequencing was by immunoSEQ multiplex PCR. The sample lists almost 35,000 clones, approximately 91% occurring once. The sequence derives from a female donor in good health, enrolled as a control in a pregnancy study. This material consisted of peripheral blood, taken in the second trimester of pregnancy. This chain uses TRBV6-1 with TRBJ1-5; the match to TRBD1 covers 10 bases. The CDR3 sequence: CASSEMDRGGQPQHF. The CDR3 DNA is TGTGCCAGCAGTGAGATGGACAGGGGGGGTCAGCCCCAGCATTTT.